The sequence of this TCR beta chain was determined in a study of T cell responses to AZD1222 COVID-19 vaccine. As for the study in general: Second doses at about 4 or about 12 weeks were pooled.

About this clone itself: Antigen specificity is unknown.

Whole-study findings and limits: Breadth and depth of Spike-specific TCRs rose after two AZD1222 doses. The study reported that nearly half of spike-specific TCRs target unmutated variant regions. A mostly white British donor set with more females was recruited, and clonal diversity was possibly underestimated.

Sequencing was performed with immunoSEQ multiplex PCR; in TCRdb, only in-frame clones are kept and a portion is missing. The repertoire holds 98,000 or so clones, 85% to 95% seen once, with 5% in the top ten. Sequences were derived from peripheral blood, sampled on day 0 of AZD1222 vaccination. This TCR derives from an adult in good health.

For the CDR3, the DNA is TGCGCCAGCTTCCCAGGGGACCGCACAGATACGCAGTATTTT. Its protein is CASFPGDRTDTQYF. The V and J genes are TRBV5-1 and TRBJ2-3; possibly TRBD1 for D (6 bases). Germline assignment: CDR1 SGHRS and CDR2 YFSETQ. The CDR3 contains 14 residues. V lost 7 bases, J lost 1 base, and 13 bases lay in between.